Sequencing of this T cell receptor (beta chain) was carried out in a study of T cells of healthy individuals. The CDR3 loop spans 16 amino acids. V gave up 6 bases and J gave up 6 bases; unmatched junction bases: 10. CDR1 and CDR2 (germline): KGHSH, LQKENI. TCRdb processed the 5' RACE reads anew with MiXCR; each CDR3 protein has one entry. Here the sample spans around 100,000 distinct CDR3 sequences, around 17% being singletons. This clonotype was seen a handful of times. This sequence joins TRBV18 and TRBJ2-1; 11 bases are a match to TRBD1. The source of this sequence is a human donor in good health. This CDR3 reads CASSFTGTGGGNEQFF. For the CDR3, the DNA is TGTGCCAGCTCGTTTACCGGGACAGGGGGAGGCAATGAGCAGTTCTTC.